Shown below are 19 T cell receptor beta chains from a single sample sequenced in a study of blood T cells in healthy people across ages. The authors ran a second PCR of 7 to 11 cycles using a sample-barcoded 5' primer and a J-beta primer mix. Using its own MiXCR run on the 5' RACE reads, TCRdb lists one record per CDR3 protein. The data hold around 800,000 distinct CDR3 sequences, with roughly 26% observed a single time. These records were also assigned to another study, of T cells of mothers and their children.

The material sequenced was blood. The receptors stem from a boy between 10 and 17 years old in good health.

This clonotype has just a few counts. Relative to the germline gene, one junction end is altered; a read error may explain this. V and J are TRBV3-1 and TRBJ1-1; D is undetermined. The CDR3 totals 13 residues. CDR1 is LGHDT and CDR2 is YNNKEL in the germline V gene (reference sequence). The CDR3 DNA follows: TGTGCCAGCAGCCACCTGGTGAACTCTGAAGCTTTCTTT. Translating it yields CASSHLVNSEAFF.

This clonotype occurred a few times. This chain connects TRBV29-1 to TRBJ2-5; D is undetermined. There are 12 residues in the CDR3. Per the germline V gene, CDR1 is SQVTM and CDR2 is ANQGSEA. V lost 7 bases, J lost 5 bases, and 14 bases lay in between. The CDR3 loop reads CSGASIGETQYF. CDR3 in DNA: TGCAGCGGAGCCTCCATCGGGGAGACCCAGTACTTC.

This clonotype was counted between two and nine times. The chain carries TRBV29-1 and TRBJ2-2; D unclear. Looked up from germline, CDR1 is SQVTM and CDR2 is ANQGSEA. Trimming took 7 bases from V and 6 from J, leaving 9 bases between them. The CDR3 totals 11 residues. The CDR3 here is CSAEDPGELFF. Written as DNA, the CDR3 is TGCAGCGCCGAGGACCCCGGGGAGCTGTTTTTT.

This clonotype turned up a few times. The gene calls are TRBV7-9 and TRBJ2-7, with TRBD2 as a possible D gene (6 bases). The V and J ends lost 0 bases and 5 bases respectively, with 8 bases between them. The germline V gene encodes CDR1 SEHNR and CDR2 FQNEAQ (reference sequence). CDR3 length: 13 residues. CDR3 nucleotide sequence: TGTGCCAGCAGCTTAGCAGGGACTGACGAGCAGTACTTC. Its translation is CASSLAGTDEQYF.

This clonotype was detected a few times. In nucleotides, the CDR3 is TGCGCCAGCAGCTCACCGCCGGGACAGGGGGCCGGTGGCTACACCTTC. It specifies CASSSPPGQGAGGYTF. The chain couples TRBV5-1 to TRBJ1-2, with 12 positions matching TRBD1. Germline CDR1 is SGHRS and CDR2 is YFSETQ. The trim removed 3 bases at V and 7 bases at J, leaving 10 bases unmatched. The CDR3 has 16 residues.

J is TRBJ1-2 and V is TRBV29-1; no clear D. The CDR3 covers 12 residues. V was trimmed by 2 bases and J by 2 bases, leaving 6 bases between them. Germline CDR1 reads SQVTM; CDR2 reads ANQGSEA. This CDR3 is CSVESLNYGYTF. The CDR3 coding sequence is TGCAGCGTTGAAAGCCTGAACTATGGCTACACCTTC.

This chain joins TRBV30 and TRBJ2-5, with D maybe TRBD2 (6 bases). The V and J ends lost 0 bases and 4 bases respectively, with 12 bases between them. The germline gives CDR1 GTSNPN, CDR2 SVGIG (reference sequence). The CDR3 is 14 amino acids. In DNA form, the CDR3 reads TGTGCCTGGAGTGTAAAGATCGGGGGAGAGACCCAGTACTTC. Translation gives CAWSVKIGGETQYF.

This chain uses TRBV5-1 with TRBJ1-4; D is ambiguous. V dropped 3 bases and J dropped 1 base, with 10 bases sitting between them. CDR1 is SGHRS and CDR2 is YFSETQ in the germline V gene. The CDR3 has 15 residues. The CDR3 nucleotides are TGCGCCAGCAGCTCCGTTCGCCAAACTAATGAAAAACTGTTTTTT. This translates into CASSSVRQTNEKLFF.

The rearrangement uses TRBV24-1 and TRBJ2-7, with a tentative D call TRBD2 (5 bases). The V end lost 7 bases, the J end lost 6 bases, and 12 bases lay between the germline ends. The germline V gene has CDR1 KGHDR and CDR2 SFDVKD. The length of the CDR3 is 12 residues. Written as DNA, the CDR3 is TGTGCCACCAGGGGGTCGGGAAGCGAGCAGTACTTC. This gives the protein CATRGSGSEQYF.

The rearrangement uses TRBV6-5 and TRBJ1-6; 11 bases line up with TRBD1. V shed 5 bases and J 7 bases; nucleotides not matched to a gene: 7. From germline, CDR1 is MNHEY and CDR2 SVGAGI. This CDR3 has 16 amino acids. The CDR3 is CASSDGQGASNSPLHF. DNA of the CDR3: TGTGCCAGCAGTGACGGACAGGGGGCGTCGAATTCACCCCTCCACTTT.

J is TRBJ1-2 and V is TRBV6-5, with 12 bases matching TRBD1. This CDR3 is 15 amino acids long. After removal of 6 bases from V and 7 bases from J, the junction contained 9 bases not matched to a gene. Per germline, CDR1 MNHEY and CDR2 SVGAGI. The CDR3 sequence: CASSPGTGGAGGYTF. CDR3 DNA sequence: TGTGCCAGCAGCCCCGGGACAGGGGGCGCGGGTGGCTACACCTTC.

This clonotype has more than one count but fewer than ten. The gene calls are TRBV5-4 and TRBJ2-5; tentatively, D is TRBD1 or TRBD2 (5 bases each). The V end was cut by 0 bases, the J end by 3 bases, with 9 bases between. This CDR3 has 14 amino acids. Germline V CDR1 and CDR2: SGHNT, YYREEE (reference sequence). Here the CDR3 reads CASSLAGAEETQYF. The DNA of the CDR3 is TGTGCCAGCAGCTTGGCCGGGGCGGAAGAGACCCAGTACTTC.

The V gene is TRBV20-1, the J gene TRBJ2-7; 13 bases fit TRBD2. The J call may be faulty, since TRBJ2-1 better matches the DNA end. Germline V gives CDR1 DFQATT, CDR2 SNEGSKA (reference sequence). This CDR3 contains 14 residues. CDR3: CSAPGTSGVNEQFF. The CDR3, as DNA: TGCAGTGCGCCCGGGACTAGCGGGGTAAATGAGCAGTTCTTC.

The J gene is TRBJ2-5, the V gene TRBV3-1, with 7 bases fitting TRBD2. V lost 4 bases and J lost 2; bases outside the gene matches: 4. The CDR3 spans 14 residues. Germline V gene lookup returns CDR1 LGHDT and CDR2 YNNKEL (reference sequence). The CDR3 sequence is CASSRGGGQETQYF. For the CDR3, the DNA is TGTGCCAGCAGCCGGGGCGGGGGACAAGAGACCCAGTACTTC.

The rearrangement uses TRBV5-1 and TRBJ2-7; D is possibly TRBD1 or TRBD2 (5 bases each). V was clipped by 4 bases and J by 6 bases, with 14 bases between them. The CDR3 loop spans 13 amino acids. The V gene's germline CDR1 is SGHRS and CDR2 YFSETQ. CDR3 in amino acids: CASSPAGSTEQYF. The CDR3 DNA reads TGCGCCAGCAGCCCGGCAGGGAGCACCGAGCAGTACTTC.

This rearrangement joins TRBV5-1 to TRBJ2-5, with 7 bases fitting TRBD2. The CDR3 consists of 16 residues. CDR1 is SGHRS, CDR2 YFSETQ, per germline. Losses at the gene ends were 0 bases for V and 3 bases for J; bases not matched to a gene: 8. The CDR3, as DNA: TGCGCCAGCAGCTTGGGAGATATTGCGGGGGAAGAGACCCAGTACTTC. Amino acids: CASSLGDIAGEETQYF.

The V and J genes are TRBV18 and TRBJ2-3, with D perhaps matching TRBD1 (5 bases). Trimming stripped 2 bases from V and 0 bases from J, with 9 bases between. Germline CDR1 reads KGHSH; CDR2 reads LQKENI. This CDR3 contains 15 residues. Here the CDR3 reads CASSPDRTSTDTQYF. CDR3 coding DNA: TGTGCCAGCTCACCAGACAGAACTAGCACAGATACGCAGTATTTT.

This clonotype was observed a handful of times. The rearrangement uses TRBV20-1 and TRBJ2-7; maybe TRBD1 (7 bases). CDR1 and CDR2 (germline): DFQATT, SNEGSKA (reference sequence). Trimming removed 3 bases at V and 1 base at J, with 16 bases between. This CDR3 contains 15 residues. The CDR3 sequence: CSASRGTVPSYEQYF. CDR3 sequence (DNA): TGCAGTGCTAGTCGCGGGACAGTTCCATCCTACGAGCAGTACTTC.

This chain's CDR3 is CASELRSAGELFF. CDR3 DNA sequence: TGTGCCAGCGAACTACGTTCGGCCGGGGAGCTGTTTTTT. The rearrangement joins TRBV3-1 to TRBJ2-2; D ambiguous. Germline CDR1 is LGHDT and CDR2 is YNNKEL (reference sequence). The V end lost 8 bases, the J end lost 6 bases, and 13 bases lay between the germline ends. The CDR3 loop spans 13 amino acids.